This passage covers 20 T cell receptor beta chains from one sample sequenced in a study of T-cell memory formation after mild COVID-19. TCRdb re-called the 5' RACE reads with MiXCR, one entry per CDR3 protein. The sample consists of about 180,000 distinct CDR3 sequences, approximately 17% of them appearing once. The sequencing sample was made of PBMCs or a T cell subset sorted from them (not recorded which). These receptor sequences come from a man in his late teens or twenties who had mild COVID-19 (a few samples of this study predate the infection). Cell type and time point are not known.

This clonotype turned up a few times. This chain links TRBV29-1 with TRBJ2-2, with D tentatively TRBD1 (5 bases). Trimming took 7 bases from V and 4 from J, leaving 10 bases between them. Germline V CDR1 and CDR2: SQVTM, ANQGSEA. The CDR3 extends over 12 amino acids. The CDR3 sequence is CSGRGATGELFF. CDR3 DNA: TGCAGCGGAAGGGGTGCCACCGGGGAGCTGTTTTTT.

This chain uses TRBV7-2 with TRBJ1-2; D remains ambiguous. Trimming removed 1 base at V and 4 bases at J, with 13 bases between. Per germline, CDR1 SGHTA and CDR2 FQGNSA. The CDR3 sequence is 15 residues long. The DNA for the CDR3 is TGTGCCAGCAGCTTAGATGCGGGATTCGGCTATGGCTACACCTTC. Translation: CASSLDAGFGYGYTF.

The gene calls are TRBV5-5 and TRBJ2-3; a possible D gene is TRBD2 (5 bases). The V gene lost 4 bases and the J gene lost 4 bases, with 13 bases spanning the gap. Germline-derived CDR1 and CDR2 are SGHKS and YYEKEE (reference sequence). The CDR3 is 14 amino acids. The DNA for the CDR3 is TGTGCCAGCAGCCTACTCCCCGGGGCAGATACGCAGTATTTT. This sequence encodes CASSLLPGADTQYF.

The rearrangement joins TRBV12-3 or TRBV12-4 to TRBJ2-5; 9 nucleotides agree with TRBD1. With 8 bases clipped from V and 2 bases from J, the junction kept 3 bases outside the gene matches. This CDR3 contains 13 residues. The CDR3 here is CASGDRAQETQYF. The CDR3 coding sequence is TGTGCCAGCGGGGACAGGGCACAAGAGACCCAGTACTTC.

This clonotype was counted only a few times. This sequence joins TRBV6-4 and TRBJ2-2; D is undetermined. The CDR3 runs to 14 residues. V shed 4 bases and J shed 3 bases, with 9 bases lying between them. The V gene's germline CDR1 is MRHNA and CDR2 SNTAGT. CDR3 protein: CASSVSDDTGELFF. CDR3 coding DNA: TGTGCCAGCAGTGTCTCTGATGACACCGGGGAGCTGTTTTTT.

This chain joins TRBV7-2 and TRBJ1-3; D remains unclear. Germline CDR1 is SGHTA and CDR2 is FQGNSA. The V and J ends lost 4 bases and 4 bases respectively, with 14 bases between them. The CDR3 loop spans 15 amino acids. This chain's CDR3 is CASSYGPSGGNTIYF. The CDR3 coding sequence is TGTGCCAGCAGCTATGGGCCCTCGGGCGGAAACACCATATATTTT. The full variable domain, in which reference TRBV7-2 and TRBJ1-3 provide the parts outside the CDR3, is GAGVSQSPSNKVTEKGKDVELRCDPISGHTALYWYRQSLGQGLEFLIYFQGNSAPDKSGLPSDRFSAERTGGSVSTLTIQRTQQEDSAVYLCASSYGPSGGNTIYFGEGSWLTVV.

This clonotype occurred many times. CDR3 sequence reads: CSARDTGTKETQYF. The CDR3 bases are TGCAGTGCTAGAGACACCGGGACCAAAGAGACCCAGTACTTC. This chain links TRBV20-1 with TRBJ2-5; D tentatively reads TRBD1 or TRBD2 (5 bases each). Trimming cost V 0 bases and J 3 bases, with 11 bases left between them. The CDR3 loop spans 14 amino acids. Germline CDR1 is DFQATT and CDR2 is SNEGSKA (reference sequence).

This clonotype was detected only a few times. The rearrangement uses TRBV6-5 and TRBJ1-5; no definite D call. This CDR3 is 14 amino acids long. Germline V gene lookup returns CDR1 MNHEY and CDR2 SVGAGI. With 3 bases removed from V and 3 bases from J, the gap between germline ends came to 9 bases. The CDR3 region has the DNA TGTGCCAGCAGTTATTCGGTGGACAATCAGCCCCAGCATTTT. Residues: CASSYSVDNQPQHF.

This clonotype showed up just a few times. This chain uses TRBV5-1 with TRBJ1-1; 8 nucleotides match TRBD1. CDR1 SGHRS and CDR2 YFSETQ come from the germline V gene. The CDR3 runs 14 residues. Trimming cost V 4 bases and J 4 bases; bases outside gene matches: 6. CDR3 amino acids: CASSPDRGSTEAFF. The CDR3 DNA is TGCGCCAGCAGCCCCGACAGGGGAAGCACTGAAGCTTTCTTT.

The chain employs TRBV6-5 and TRBJ1-1, with 8 bases lining up with TRBD1. CDR1 MNHEY and CDR2 SVGAGI come from the germline V gene. V shed 5 bases and J 4 bases; nucleotides not matched to a gene: 6. This CDR3 spans 14 amino acids. For the CDR3, the DNA is TGTGCCAGCAGTGCATACAGGGGGGGCACTGAAGCTTTCTTT. This codes for CASSAYRGGTEAFF.

The chain employs TRBV6-1 and TRBJ1-1; D might be TRBD1 (5 bases). V lost 0 bases and J lost 3, with 5 bases in between. Germline values: CDR1 MNHNS, CDR2 SASEGT. CDR3 length: 13 amino acids. The CDR3 loop reads CASSEAGDTEAFF. DNA of the CDR3: TGTGCCAGCAGTGAAGCAGGGGACACTGAAGCTTTCTTT.

The gene calls are TRBV20-1 and TRBJ2-4; D is ambiguous. Trimming removed 0 bases from V and 2 bases from J, with 5 bases in between. Germline V gene sequence: CDR1 DFQATT, CDR2 SNEGSKA (reference sequence). The CDR3 loop spans 13 amino acids. For the CDR3, the DNA is TGCAGTGCTAGAGAGATCACCAAAAACATTCAGTACTTC. It translates to CSAREITKNIQYF.

The chain employs TRBV7-6 and TRBJ2-1; D remains ambiguous. Germline V CDR1 and CDR2: SGHVS, FNYEAQ. Trimming left V 0 bases short and J 6 bases short, with 9 bases between. The CDR3 length is 14 residues. The CDR3 loop is CASSLALTANEQFF. The CDR3 DNA reads TGTGCCAGCAGCTTAGCGCTCACAGCCAATGAGCAGTTCTTC.

This clonotype has just a few counts. The V and J genes are TRBV20-1 and TRBJ1-1, with 7 nucleotides matching TRBD1. The trim removed 6 bases at V and 10 bases at J, leaving 17 bases unmatched. The CDR3 covers 14 residues. CDR1 is DFQATT and CDR2 is SNEGSKA in the germline V gene (reference sequence). This CDR3 reads CSAPDPGGSPGAFF. Here the CDR3 DNA reads TGCAGTGCCCCCGACCCAGGGGGATCTCCTGGAGCTTTCTTT.

V is TRBV3-1 and J is TRBJ2-2; 7 nucleotides line up with TRBD1. This CDR3 is built from 16 residues. CDR1 and CDR2 from the germline V gene are LGHDT and YNNKEL (reference sequence). The ends lost 4 bases at V and 4 bases at J; junction bases unmatched: 9. This CDR3 is CASSPSTGFGTGELFF. The CDR3 region has the DNA TGTGCCAGCAGCCCCTCGACAGGGTTCGGCACCGGGGAGCTGTTTTTT.

The rearrangement joins TRBV5-6 to TRBJ2-2, with D maybe TRBD2 (6 bases). The ends were cut back, 5 bases at V and 3 bases at J, with 11 bases in the middle. The CDR3 runs 14 residues. Germline values: CDR1 SGHDT, CDR2 YYEEEE. The CDR3 loop reads CASSSWEDTGELFF. The CDR3 DNA follows: TGTGCCAGCAGTTCTTGGGAGGACACCGGGGAGCTGTTTTTT.

This chain uses TRBV5-1 with TRBJ2-1; 7 bases align to TRBD1. After removal of 4 bases from V and 4 bases from J, the junction contained 5 bases not matched to a gene. Germline CDR1 SGHRS, CDR2 YFSETQ. The CDR3 extends over 14 amino acids. This CDR3 is CASSLGQPYNEQFF. Written as DNA, the CDR3 is TGCGCCAGCAGCCTGGGACAGCCATACAATGAGCAGTTCTTC.

This clonotype has a handful of counts. The V call is TRBV6-6, the J call TRBJ1-1; TRBD1 matches 7 bases. V gave up 2 bases and J gave up 0 bases; unmatched junction bases: 3. This CDR3 is built from 15 residues. From germline, CDR1 is MNHNY and CDR2 SVGAGI (reference sequence). CDR3 region: CASSYPQGMNTEAFF. The DNA of the CDR3 is TGTGCCAGCAGTTACCCACAGGGGATGAACACTGAAGCTTTCTTT.

The CDR3 here is CASSFWAVEGYTF. The CDR3, as DNA: TGCGCCAGCAGCTTTTGGGCGGTAGAAGGCTACACCTTC. The genes are TRBV5-1 and TRBJ1-2, with D unresolved. This CDR3 has 13 amino acids. Germline V gene lookup returns CDR1 SGHRS and CDR2 YFSETQ. V lost 2 bases and J lost 8, with 13 bases in between.

The V and J genes are TRBV2 and TRBJ1-1; a weak D match, TRBD1 (5 bases). The CDR3 is 14 residues long. Between the trimmed V and J ends, which lost 2 bases and 1 base, there was a span of 8 bases. CDR1 and CDR2 from the germline V gene are SNHLY and FYNNEI. CDR3 loop: CASSERGENTEAFF. In DNA form, the CDR3 reads TGTGCCAGCAGTGAACGGGGGGAGAACACTGAAGCTTTCTTT.